This paragraph reports one TCR beta chain. As yet, its antigen is unknown. These data come from a study of OX40 agonist ivuxolimab in advanced cancers. Study-wide findings and caveats: Some of the lowest clonal expansion was seen in partial responders at 0.1-3.0 mg/kg.

Profiling relied on immunoSEQ multiplex PCR, and the TCRdb table lists in-frame clones only, not all of them. This sample has approximately 59,000 clones, with roughly nine tenths found just once. CDR1 is KGHSH and CDR2 is LQKENI in the germline V gene. The CDR3 is 15 amino acids. The V and J ends lost 8 bases and 5 bases, in that order; junction bases with no gene match: 10. This sample comprised CD4+ or CD8+ T cells sorted from blood, obtained in a trial of the OX40 agonist ivuxolimab. The origin of this receptor is an adult with an advanced solid tumor such as melanoma, head and neck, liver or kidney cancer. This sequence joins TRBV18 and TRBJ2-1; 9 nucleotides match TRBD1. CDR3: CASGKDRGMNNEQFF. CDR3 nucleotide sequence: TGTGCCAGCGGAAAGGACAGGGGCATGAACAATGAGCAGTTCTTC.